This T cell receptor (beta chain) was sequenced in a study of CD8 T cells in Susac syndrome (dated by TCRdb to about 2019). At the level of the whole study: Of the Susac syndrome patients who were sequenced, roughly 6 had clinically active disease and eight were in clinical remission. At blood withdrawal, Susac syndrome patients were either therapy-naive, taking corticosteroids (in some cases with IVIg as well), or taking IVIg alone. Repertoire sequencing was used to test whether CD8+ T cell activation and differentiation in Susac syndrome was antigen driven. Overall results and qualifications from the work: The study acknowledged that relatively few individuals were included in the TCR sequencing and HLA analysis. In patients with Susac syndrome, the CD4+ T cell repertoire showed no detectable clonal expansion.

Peripheral blood CD8+ and CD4+ T cells from healthy donors, Susac syndrome patients and multiple sclerosis patients were profiled using high-throughput TCR beta sequencing. Susac syndrome patients met recently defined diagnostic criteria for definite or probable disease. Bulk CD8+ and CD4+ T cells were purified by magnetic negative isolation, while CD8+ TEMRA cells were enriched using FACS. Blood was collected in EDTA tubes and processed within 24 hours, with PBMCs isolated through density gradient centrifugation. PBMCs destined for TCR sequencing were cryopreserved in liquid nitrogen and later thawed in a 37 °C water bath. A purity of at least 90% was achieved for sorted or isolated CD4+, CD8+ and CD8+ TEMRA cells. The germline V gene sets CDR1 to SGHDN and CDR2 to FVKESK. V is clipped by 3 bases and J by 0 bases, and the sequence between their germline boundaries is 12 bases long. The CDR3, cysteine through phenylalanine, is 15 amino acids long. Solely the CDR3 DNA is kept, with 45 bases framed from the first base.

RNA was extracted using the RNeasy kit, and about 0.45 to 1 microgram was reverse transcribed with random hexamers. The immunoSEQ multiplex PCR assay, which covers 54 Vbeta and 13 Jbeta segments, was used to amplify TCR beta CDR3 regions. PCR amplification bias was corrected by using a synthetic template baseline for primer optimization and computational correction. The authors' analysis ran thus. Only productive sequences were kept, with reads annotated to V, D and J genes according to IMGT and analyzed in immunoSEQ Analyzer. Clonality was computed as one minus Shannon entropy normalized by log2 of the number of productive unique sequences. For each patient and control, public and private clones were evaluated within the 100 most prevalent clones. Clones were defined as Susac-specific if absent from the healthy and MS cohorts, from 1052 published viral clones and from other ImmuneACCESS disease sequences. The public reads were reanalyzed by TCRdb: fastp trimming at Q25, MiXCR alignment, in-frame beta chains only. All rows with the same CDR3 protein become a single entry with the most common DNA and genes. The V and J calls shown here were made by TCRdb, not taken from the authors' results. The sample table lists around 200,000 distinct CDR3 sequences, 85% to 95% of them with a count of one. Approximately 0.099% of the sample is in the top ten clones.

On this clonotype itself: Its antigen is not yet known. Base quality data are lacking; no much larger clone is found one base away.

The sample taken for sequencing was CD4+ T cells from PBMCs. The TCR was taken from a human donor with Susac syndrome. Recombination connected TRBV14 to TRBJ2-7; the D region is possibly TRBD1 or TRBD2, each matching across 5 bases. Here the CDR3 is given as CASSHRAGASYEQYF. The sequenced DNA is TGTGCCAGCAGCCACCGGGCCGGGGCCTCCTACGAGCAGTACTTC.